One sample yielded the 22 T cell receptor beta chains listed below, sequenced in a study of blood T cell repertoires in COVID-19. The table came from immunoSEQ multiplex PCR; TCRdb's copy has only in-frame clones and leaves some out. Among 100,000 to 120,000 clones listed, roughly 91% were seen once. Input material: peripheral blood. Receptor source: a woman between 45 and 65 years old with acute or convalescent COVID-19.

V gene TRBV18 combines with J gene TRBJ1-1, with D possibly being TRBD1 (6 bases). With 6 bases removed from V and 3 bases from J, the gap between germline ends came to 11 bases. The CDR3 has 13 amino acids. CDR1 is KGHSH and CDR2 is LQKENI in the germline V gene. The CDR3 sequence: CASSNRADTEAFF. CDR3 nucleotides: TGTGCCAGCTCCAACAGGGCGGACACTGAAGCTTTCTTT.

The chain has TRBV24-1 and TRBJ2-3; 8 nucleotides line up with TRBD2. The CDR3 length is 20 residues. Germline-derived CDR1 and CDR2 are KGHDR and SFDVKD. Trimming cost V 0 bases and J 1 base; bases outside gene matches: 14. The CDR3, as DNA: TGTGCCACCAGTGATTTGCATTGGTGGGAGAGCGGGAGCGGCACAGATACGCAGTATTTT. Protein: CATSDLHWWESGSGTDTQYF.

This chain uses TRBV28 with TRBJ1-2, with 7 bases lining up with TRBD1. Looked up from germline, CDR1 is MDHEN and CDR2 is SYDVKM. The CDR3 runs 13 residues. Trimming removed 7 bases from V and 8 bases from J; junction bases left unmatched: 10. Here the CDR3 reads CASIRDSFSGYTF. DNA for the CDR3: TGTGCCAGCATCAGGGACAGTTTTTCGGGCTACACCTTC.

This chain joins TRBV10-3 and TRBJ2-1; 10 bases align to TRBD2. This CDR3 comprises 13 residues. V shed 8 bases, J shed 10 bases, and the junction held 8 bases outside the gene matches. The germline V gene encodes CDR1 ENHRY and CDR2 SYGVKD. This CDR3 reads CAIEAAGGPEQFF. CDR3 bases: TGTGCCATCGAGGCAGCGGGAGGGCCCGAGCAGTTCTTC.

The J gene is TRBJ2-3, the V gene TRBV5-4; 8 positions match TRBD2. V gave up 2 bases and J gave up 4 bases; unmatched junction bases: 6. The CDR3 consists of 15 residues. In germline, CDR1 is SGHNT, CDR2 YYREEE (reference sequence). Here the CDR3 reads CASSFERGGPDTQYF. For the CDR3, the DNA is TGTGCCAGCAGCTTCGAGCGCGGGGGGCCAGATACGCAGTATTTT.

V usage is TRBV29-1 and J usage is TRBJ1-2; 8 nucleotides match TRBD1. The germline CDR1 and CDR2 sequences are SQVTM and ANQGSEA. This CDR3 has 12 residues. V dropped 6 bases and J dropped 2; count of bases not matched to a gene: 2. The CDR3 bases are TGCAGCGTGCGGACAGGGAACTATGGCTACACCTTC. Its protein is CSVRTGNYGYTF.

The V gene is TRBV9, the J gene TRBJ2-1; D is possibly TRBD2 (5 bases). V lost 3 bases to trimming and J lost 10 bases, with 23 bases between them. This CDR3 has 16 amino acids. CDR1 and CDR2 from the germline V gene are SGDLS and YYNGEE. Written as DNA, the CDR3 is TGTGCCAGCAGCGGATTAGGACTGAGCGGTCCGGTCGAGCAGTTCTTC. It encodes CASSGLGLSGPVEQFF.

This chain uses TRBV29-1 with TRBJ2-2; D remains unclear. CDR1 and CDR2 from the germline V gene are SQVTM and ANQGSEA. The CDR3 runs 11 residues. Trimming cost V 7 bases and J 2 bases, with 5 bases left between them. The CDR3 spells CSAQNTGELFF. Written as DNA, the CDR3 is TGCAGCGCCCAAAACACCGGGGAGCTGTTTTTT.

The chain combines TRBV18 with TRBJ2-3, with D tentatively TRBD2 (5 bases). The germline V gene has CDR1 KGHSH and CDR2 LQKENI. The V end lost 3 bases, the J end lost 6 bases, and 19 bases lay between the germline ends. CDR3 length: 16 amino acids. As DNA, the CDR3 is TGTGCCAGCTCACCTCCTTTCACGGACCGAGGGGATACGCAGTATTTT. Residues: CASSPPFTDRGDTQYF.

This clone was found once. The J gene is TRBJ2-7, the V gene TRBV7-2; 7 bases line up with TRBD2. The V and J ends lost 6 bases and 5 bases, in that order; junction bases with no gene match: 13. Looked up from germline, CDR1 is SGHTA and CDR2 is FQGNSA. CDR3 length equals 15 residues. The CDR3 nucleotides are TGTGCCAGCAGTCCCCCGAATGGTCGGGGGGACGAGCAGTACTTC. The encoded protein is CASSPPNGRGDEQYF.

The J gene is TRBJ1-6, the V gene TRBV5-4, with TRBD1 matching over 10 bases. CDR1 is SGHNT, CDR2 YYREEE, per germline (reference sequence). The CDR3 runs 18 residues. The V segment lost 2 bases and the J segment 7 bases; nucleotides outside the gene matches: 12. The CDR3 DNA sequence: TGTGCCAGCAGCTTCGGCCGGGACAGGGGACCCAAAAATTCACCCCTCCACTTT. Residues: CASSFGRDRGPKNSPLHF. The variable domain in full, with the rest retrieved from reference TRBV5-4 and TRBJ1-6, is ETGVTQSPTHLIKTRGQQVTLRCSSQSGHNTVSWYQQALGQGPQFIFQYYREEENGRGNFPPRFSGLQFPNYSSELNVNALELDDSALYLCASSFGRDRGPKNSPLHFGNGTRLTVT.

V is TRBV24-1 and J is TRBJ2-3; maybe TRBD2 (6 bases). Trimming stripped 2 bases from V and 2 bases from J, with 10 bases between. Germline values: CDR1 KGHDR, CDR2 SFDVKD. This CDR3 comprises 15 residues. CDR3 region: CATSDYRGFTDTQYF. Here the CDR3 DNA reads TGTGCCACCAGTGATTATCGGGGGTTCACAGATACGCAGTATTTT.

The chain carries TRBV5-1 and TRBJ2-3, with D maybe TRBD2 (5 bases). The V end lost 1 base, the J end lost 6 bases, and 15 bases lay between the germline ends. There are 15 residues in the CDR3. Looked up from germline, CDR1 is SGHRS and CDR2 is YFSETQ. The CDR3 sequence: CASSLTGRLGDTQYF. For the CDR3, the DNA is TGCGCCAGCAGCTTGACGGGGAGATTAGGGGATACGCAGTATTTT.

This chain joins TRBV18 and TRBJ2-1, with D possibly being TRBD1 (6 bases). V lost 4 bases to trimming and J lost 5 bases, with 15 bases between them. The CDR3 covers 15 residues. Per the germline V gene, CDR1 is KGHSH and CDR2 is LQKENI. This CDR3 reads CASSLRQALNNEQFF. The CDR3 DNA reads TGTGCCAGCTCACTCCGACAGGCCCTGAACAATGAGCAGTTCTTC.

The chain couples TRBV28 to TRBJ2-3, with a possible D match to TRBD1 (5 bases). Trimming removed 6 bases at V and 1 base at J, with 8 bases between. Germline assignment: CDR1 MDHEN and CDR2 SYDVKM. The CDR3 consists of 13 residues. The CDR3: CASRPTGTDTQYF. The DNA of the CDR3 is TGTGCCAGCAGGCCGACAGGCACAGATACGCAGTATTTT.

V and J are TRBV5-1 and TRBJ2-7, with 9 bases matching TRBD1. The V and J ends lost 2 bases and 2 bases, in that order; junction bases with no gene match: 8. From germline, CDR1 is SGHRS and CDR2 YFSETQ. This CDR3 has 16 amino acids. In DNA form, the CDR3 reads TGCGCCAGCAGCTTAGGTACAGGGGGCGTAGCCTACGAGCAGTACTTC. This gives the protein CASSLGTGGVAYEQYF.

The chain recombines TRBV5-5 with TRBJ2-3; tentative D call: TRBD2 (5 bases). This CDR3 comprises 17 residues. CDR1 SGHKS and CDR2 YYEKEE come from the germline V gene (reference sequence). Trimming shortened V by 5 bases and J by 4 bases, and 23 bases separated the two germline ends. The CDR3 loop is CASSPSYSGFFPDTQYF. In DNA form, the CDR3 reads TGTGCCAGCAGTCCCAGTTATTCGGGATTTTTCCCAGATACGCAGTATTTT.

The chain employs TRBV12-3 or TRBV12-4 and TRBJ1-5; a possible D gene is TRBD1 (6 bases). V lost 6 bases, J lost 6 bases, and 12 bases lay in between. The CDR3 spans 13 residues. The CDR3 protein is CASSTGLSQPQHF. DNA of the CDR3: TGTGCCAGCAGCACAGGGCTTAGTCAGCCCCAGCATTTT.

In regard to this clone: This CDR3 is also generated by other DNA sequences in the sample. This chain uses TRBV19 with TRBJ1-5; tentatively, D is TRBD1 (6 bases). The CDR3 covers 16 residues. The V gene lost 3 bases and the J gene lost 0 bases, with 12 bases spanning the gap. Germline V gene lookup returns CDR1 LNHDA and CDR2 SQIVND (reference sequence). The CDR3 loop reads CASSMGRTVSNQPQHF. CDR3 nucleotide sequence: TGTGCCAGTAGTATGGGTCGGACAGTTAGCAATCAGCCCCAGCATTTT. Full variable domain (missing parts from reference TRBV19 and TRBJ1-5): DGGITQSPKYLFRKEGQNVTLSCEQNLNHDAMYWYRQDPGQGLRLIYYSQIVNDFQKGDIAEGYSVSREKKESFPLTVTSAQKNPTAFYLCASSMGRTVSNQPQHFGDGTRLSIL.

The chain uses TRBV19 and TRBJ1-2; TRBD1 matches at 9 bases. CDR3 length: 15 residues. The germline gives CDR1 LNHDA, CDR2 SQIVND (reference sequence). With 8 bases clipped from V and 4 bases from J, the junction kept 11 bases outside the gene matches. The CDR3 coding sequence is TGTGCCAGTCTCCCTCGGGACAGGGTCGGCTATGGCTACACCTTC. It translates to CASLPRDRVGYGYTF.

The chain recombines TRBV5-1 with TRBJ2-2; D may be TRBD2 (6 bases). This CDR3 is 12 amino acids long. Germline assignment: CDR1 SGHRS and CDR2 YFSETQ. Between the trimmed V and J ends, which lost 5 bases and 12 bases, there was a span of 14 bases. CDR3 protein: CASSLAGRKLFF. The CDR3 nucleotides read TGCGCCAGCAGTCTGGCAGGGAGGAAGCTGTTTTTT.

The gene calls are TRBV5-1 and TRBJ2-5; no clear D gene. The CDR3 extends over 14 amino acids. V was pared by 4 bases and J by 2 bases, with 12 bases between. Germline V gene lookup returns CDR1 SGHRS and CDR2 YFSETQ. The CDR3 DNA sequence: TGCGCCAGCAGCCATCCCCTAAATCAAGAGACCCAGTACTTC. As protein: CASSHPLNQETQYF.